These 22 T cell receptor beta chains share one sample of origin, sequenced in a study of T-cell reconstitution after alpha-beta-depleted transplantation in children. For TCRbeta, the library was prepared with unique molecular identifiers. In TCRdb, the PCR reads were re-called with MiXCR into one record per CDR3 protein. In the table there are 150,000 to 250,000 distinct CDR3 sequences, 5% to 6.5% of which are singletons. The input for sequencing was PBMCs, taken before TCRalphabeta/CD19-depleted stem cell transplant. The receptors shown here come from a girl in the first two years of life with combined immunodeficiency, due to receive a stem cell transplant.

This clonotype showed up many times. This chain links TRBV4-3 with TRBJ1-1, with D possibly TRBD1 on 6 matching bases. Trimming removed 2 bases from V and 10 bases from J, with 11 bases in between. The V gene's germline CDR1 is LGHNA and CDR2 YSLEER. The CDR3 runs 12 residues. The CDR3 is CASSQQTGIAFF. CDR3 bases: TGCGCCAGCAGCCAACAGACAGGTATAGCTTTCTTT.

The rearrangement uses TRBV4-1 and TRBJ2-3, with D perhaps TRBD2 (6 bases). The length of the CDR3 is 14 residues. Per germline, CDR1 MGHRA and CDR2 YSYEKL. Trimming left V 4 bases short and J 1 base short, with 9 bases between. The CDR3 bases are TGCGCCAGCAGCCCGGGACTCCGCACAGATACGCAGTATTTT. Its translation is CASSPGLRTDTQYF.

This clonotype was observed many times. This chain links TRBV11-3 with TRBJ2-1; D call uncertain. Trimming took off 1 base at V and 8 bases at J, with 9 bases between the two ends. The CDR3 has 13 residues. Germline V lookup: CDR1 SGHNT, CDR2 YENEEA. The CDR3 protein is CASSLGPADEQFF. CDR3 bases: TGTGCCAGCAGCTTAGGGCCCGCGGATGAGCAGTTCTTC.

This clonotype was seen repeatedly, ten times or more. The V gene is TRBV12-3 or TRBV12-4, the J gene TRBJ1-1; the match to TRBD1 covers 7 bases. V lost 5 bases and J lost 4; bases outside the gene matches: 16. CDR3 length: 17 residues. The CDR3 sequence is CASSPITGVAPSTEAFF. CDR3 bases: TGTGCCAGCAGTCCGATCACAGGGGTAGCTCCTAGCACTGAAGCTTTCTTT.

This clonotype was seen at least ten times. V and J are TRBV28 and TRBJ1-1; TRBD1 aligns across 10 bases. Trimming took 5 bases from V and 5 from J; bases not matched to a gene: 5. CDR1 and CDR2 from the germline V gene are MDHEN and SYDVKM. The CDR3 is made up of 14 amino acids. The DNA for the CDR3 is TGTGCCAGCAGTACGGACAGGGGGAAGACTGAAGCTTTCTTT. It codes for CASSTDRGKTEAFF.

This clonotype was found many times. The rearrangement links TRBV7-8 to TRBJ2-5; D is possibly TRBD1 (6 bases). The CDR3 spans 16 residues. V gave up 5 bases and J gave up 2 bases, with 18 bases separating them. Looked up from germline, CDR1 is SGHVS and CDR2 is FQNEAQ. The CDR3 DNA reads as TGTGCCAGCAGCCCCATACTCTGGACAGATCAAGAGACCCAGTACTTC. This sequence encodes CASSPILWTDQETQYF.

At least ten counts were recorded for this clonotype. The chain links TRBV29-1 to TRBJ2-3; no definite D call. Germline CDR1 SQVTM, CDR2 ANQGSEA. There are 12 residues in the CDR3. V was shortened by 5 bases and J by 1 base, with 7 bases between the two germline ends. CDR3 DNA: TGCAGCGTTCAACGGGGCACAGATACGCAGTATTTT. It is translated as CSVQRGTDTQYF.

This clonotype was detected many times. The chain joins TRBV29-1 to TRBJ2-7, with TRBD1 matching over 7 bases. CDR1 is SQVTM, CDR2 ANQGSEA, per germline. The junction had 22 bases not matched to a gene; V was cut back by 8 bases and J by 0 bases. The CDR3 totals 18 residues. The CDR3 loop is CSPRIDRDIRSHSYEQYF. The CDR3 nucleotides read TGCAGCCCGCGGATCGACAGGGACATAAGATCCCACTCCTACGAGCAGTACTTC.

This clonotype occurred many times. The V call is TRBV25-1, the J call TRBJ2-1; D remains unclear. V lost 2 bases and J 2 bases, leaving 10 bases between the germline ends. The CDR3 is 15 residues long. Germline V gene data show CDR1 as MGHDK and CDR2 as SYGVNS. CDR3 sequence: CASSEPAAPYNEQFF. The DNA of the CDR3 is TGTGCCAGCAGTGAACCGGCAGCCCCCTACAATGAGCAGTTCTTC.

J is TRBJ2-2 and V is TRBV5-1, with D perhaps matching TRBD1 (6 bases). Trimming shortened V by 1 base and J by 3 bases, and 16 bases separated the two germline ends. This CDR3 spans 17 amino acids. Germline assignment: CDR1 SGHRS and CDR2 YFSETQ. The CDR3 reads CASSLLGPTGYTGELFF. The CDR3 DNA reads as TGCGCCAGCAGCTTGTTGGGGCCTACAGGGTACACCGGGGAGCTGTTTTTT.

This clonotype was observed at least ten times. The rearrangement joins TRBV25-1 to TRBJ2-2, with TRBD1 as a possible D gene (5 bases). Trimming took 5 bases from V and 4 from J, leaving 14 bases between them. CDR3 length: 15 amino acids. Germline loops: CDR1 MGHDK, CDR2 SYGVNS. CDR3 region: CASSPLTGPTGELFF. The CDR3 nucleotides read TGTGCCAGCAGTCCCCTTACAGGCCCCACCGGGGAGCTGTTTTTT.

This clonotype was counted at least ten times. The V gene is TRBV12-3 or TRBV12-4, the J gene TRBJ2-5; D is tentatively TRBD1 or TRBD2 (6 bases each). Trimming took 0 bases from V and 5 from J, leaving 19 bases between them. There are 17 residues in the CDR3. In nucleotides, the CDR3 is TGTGCCAGCAGTTTAGCGCGATCGGGGGCGCCCCTCGAGACCCAGTACTTC. As protein: CASSLARSGAPLETQYF.

At least ten counts were recorded for this clonotype. The chain couples TRBV7-9 to TRBJ1-1; D might be TRBD1 (5 bases). V was pared by 1 base and J by 1 base, with 10 bases between. From germline, CDR1 is SEHNR and CDR2 FQNEAQ (reference sequence). This CDR3 is 15 amino acids long. The CDR3 bases are TGTGCCAGCAGCTTAGTAGGTCAGGGGAACACTGAAGCTTTCTTT. It yields the protein CASSLVGQGNTEAFF.

This clonotype has at least ten counts. The V and J genes are TRBV12-3 or TRBV12-4 and TRBJ1-5; D unclear. CDR3 length equals 12 residues. The V end was cut by 6 bases, the J end by 2 bases, with 5 bases between. The CDR3 is CASRVGNQPQHF. CDR3 in DNA: TGTGCCAGCAGGGTAGGCAATCAGCCCCAGCATTTT.

V is TRBV29-1 and J is TRBJ2-6, with D possibly called TRBD1 or TRBD2 (6 bases each). V dropped 6 bases and J dropped 2 bases, with 17 bases sitting between them. This CDR3 region has 16 residues. Germline V gives CDR1 SQVTM, CDR2 ANQGSEA. CDR3 loop: CSVFRGEGAGANVLTF. The CDR3 coding sequence is TGCAGCGTCTTTAGGGGGGAAGGGGCTGGGGCCAACGTCCTGACTTTC. Variable domain in full (rest from reference TRBV29-1 and TRBJ2-6): SAVISQKPSRDICQRGTSLTIQCQVDSQVTMMFWYRQQPGQSLTLIATANQGSEATYESGFVIDKFPISRPNLTFSTLTVSNMSPEDSSIYLCSVFRGEGAGANVLTFGAGSRLTVL.

V gene TRBV29-1 combines with J gene TRBJ2-7, with D perhaps matching TRBD1 (6 bases). CDR1 SQVTM and CDR2 ANQGSEA come from the germline V gene. CDR3 length equals 14 residues. Between the trimmed V and J ends, which lost 4 bases and 0 bases, there was a span of 13 bases. CDR3 sequence reads: CSVVGQPFSYEQYF. The CDR3 region has the DNA TGCAGCGTTGTCGGACAGCCCTTCTCCTACGAGCAGTACTTC.

This clonotype has at least ten counts. V gene TRBV7-8 combines with J gene TRBJ2-1, with D unclear. Germline CDR1 reads SGHVS; CDR2 reads FQNEAQ. The CDR3 runs to 15 residues. The V end was cut by 3 bases, the J end by 6 bases, with 15 bases between. The CDR3 here is CASSLQAFGFNEQFF. CDR3 nucleotides: TGTGCCAGCAGCTTGCAGGCTTTCGGGTTCAATGAGCAGTTCTTC.

At least ten counts were recorded for this clonotype. V is TRBV15 and J is TRBJ2-1; maybe TRBD1 (5 bases). The CDR3 loop spans 15 amino acids. V lost 5 bases, J lost 0 bases, and 11 bases lay in between. Germline V CDR1 and CDR2: LNHNV, YYDKDF (reference sequence). Here the CDR3 DNA reads TGTGCCACCAGCCTAACAGGTGACTCCTACAATGAGCAGTTCTTC. It is translated as CATSLTGDSYNEQFF.

This clonotype was detected many times. The chain employs TRBV7-2 and TRBJ2-1, with TRBD2 identical over 10 bases. J was trimmed by 2 bases and V by 2 bases; bases with no gene match: 0. This CDR3 comprises 15 residues. From germline, CDR1 is SGHTA and CDR2 FQGNSA. CDR3 residues: CASSLLAGAYNEQFF. In DNA, the CDR3 is TGTGCCAGCAGCTTACTAGCGGGAGCCTACAATGAGCAGTTCTTC.

This clonotype showed up many times. The chain links TRBV29-1 to TRBJ2-7, with TRBD2 matching over 12 bases. The ends lost 2 bases at V and 3 bases at J; junction bases unmatched: 5. The CDR3 extends over 15 amino acids. Germline CDR1 reads SQVTM; CDR2 reads ANQGSEA. The CDR3 sequence: CSVESSGGGYYEQYF. DNA for the CDR3: TGCAGCGTTGAATCTAGCGGGGGGGGATACTACGAGCAGTACTTC.

This clonotype was recorded at least ten times. V gene TRBV20-1 combines with J gene TRBJ2-1, with 8 nucleotides matching TRBD2. Trimming at V came to 2 bases and at J to 5 bases, leaving 5 bases not matched to a gene. The CDR3 loop spans 14 amino acids. CDR1 and CDR2 (germline): DFQATT, SNEGSKA (reference sequence). The CDR3 nucleotides are TGCAGTGCTAGAAGCGGGGGAAGACACAATGAGCAGTTCTTC. It specifies CSARSGGRHNEQFF.

Notes on this clonotype: The junction shows a germline mismatch at one end, possibly a read error. The chain uses TRBV19 and TRBJ2-1; either TRBD1 or TRBD2 may fit D (5 bases each). Germline V gene sequence: CDR1 LNHDA, CDR2 SQIVND (reference sequence). The CDR3 is 15 residues long. CDR3: CASSSGTGSCNEQFF. Written as DNA, the CDR3 is TGTGCCAGTAGTTCCGGGACGGGCTCCTGCAATGAGCAGTTCTTC.